This note documents a single T cell receptor (beta chain) sequence. Seattle's cohort entered during active infection and was followed longitudinally. This entry is derived from a study of blood T cell repertoires in COVID-19. At the level of the study: Spain, Italy and the United States supplied samples that represented acute and convalescent COVID-19. T cells, B-cell-depleted T cells, or PBMCs provided the cDNA or gDNA that served as material.

As handled by the study authors: Reference gene primers were amplified, and this amplification served to estimate nucleated cell counts. The assay was immunoSEQ multiplex PCR, and TCRdb's table has in-frame clones only and misses some. The DNA gave D and trimming, while V, J and clone size come from that table. The top ten hold over 2% of the sample, which has 250,000 to 350,000 clones, approximately 93% seen once. V shed 0 bases and J shed 8 bases, with 15 bases lying between them. Germline V lookup: CDR1 SQVTM, CDR2 ANQGSEA. This CDR3 comprises 14 residues. The sequence came from a woman aged 30 to 39 with COVID-19, enrolled during active disease. The V call is TRBV29-1, the J call TRBJ2-3, with D maybe TRBD1 (6 bases). Sequencing input: peripheral blood. This CDR3 reads CSVEDPSSGVTQYF. In DNA form, the CDR3 reads TGCAGCGTTGAAGATCCCAGTTCAGGGGTTACGCAGTATTTT.